Listed below are T cell receptor beta chains from one sample, sequenced in a study of shared clonotypes between healthy human individuals. Only in-frame clones appear in the TCRdb table, and some are missing; sequencing was by immunoSEQ multiplex PCR. The data show about 2.1 million clones, approximately 92% seen once. Sample: naive CD8+ T cells from PBMCs. These receptors were collected from a man aged 18 to 30 in good health. Some clones in this sample may be carry-over from other donors' samples. CDR3s include the opening cysteine and the closing phenylalanine or tryptophan. A D gene is named only where the DNA matches it firmly. Expanded clones are given a class, and other clones once, few, many or no size at all.

TRBJ1-2,once,TRBV28,TRBD1,TGTGCCAGCAGTTTCCCCGGGACAGCGTACTATGGCTACACCTTC,CASSFPGTAYYGYTF
TRBJ2-7,NA,TRBV5-1,NA,TGCGCCAGCAGCTTGGCGGTGTCCTACGAGCAGTACTTC,CASSLAVSYEQYF
TRBJ2-7,NA,TRBV5-1,NA,TGCGCCAGCAGCTTGGAGCACGAGCAGTACTTC,CASSLEHEQYF
TRBJ1-2,NA,TRBV4-1,NA,TGCGCCAGCAGCCCGTTGGGGGGGTTGAATTACTACACCTTC,CASSPLGGLNYYTF
TRBJ2-1,once,TRBV10-1,NA,TGCGCCAGCAGCGCAACCGGGACCGAAACCTACAATGAGCAGTTCTTC,CASSATGTETYNEQFF
TRBJ2-1,NA,TRBV10-3,NA,TGTGCTTCACATGGCGGGCTTGACAATGAGCAGTTCTTC,CASHGGLDNEQFF
TRBJ2-7,NA,TRBV9,TRBD2,TGTGCCAGCAGCGTAGTCCCTAGCGGGATCTACGAGCAGTACTTC,CASSVVPSGIYEQYF
TRBJ2-2,NA,TRBV6-6,TRBD1,TGTGCCAGCAGTTACCTAGGGACAGTAGAGCTGTTTTTT,CASSYLGTVELFF
TRBJ2-3,once,TRBV6-6,NA,TGTGCCAGCTCTTTCCACGTGTCCGATACGCAGTATTTT,CASSFHVSDTQYF
TRBJ2-5,NA,TRBV10-3,TRBD1,TGTGCCATCAGTGAGCCGAGGACAGGGCAAGAGACCCAGTACTTC,CAISEPRTGQETQYF
TRBJ2-7,NA,TRBV7-9,NA,TGTGCCAGCAGCTCCACAGAAATACCCTACGAGCAGTACTTC,CASSSTEIPYEQYF
TRBJ2-3,NA,TRBV29-1,NA,TGCAGCGCCTGGACAGCACCTAGCACAGATACGCAGTATTTT,CSAWTAPSTDTQYF
TRBJ2-1,NA,TRBV4-1,TRBD2,TGCGCCAGCAGCGTCCGACTAGCGGGAGCGGTTGGTGAGCAGTTCTTC,CASSVRLAGAVGEQFF
TRBJ2-7,NA,TRBV27,NA,TGTGCCAGCAGCTACTATGGTGGCGAGCAGTACTTC,CASSYYGGEQYF